A single sample gave rise to the 15 T cell receptor beta chains below, sequenced in a study of blood T cell repertoires in COVID-19. The method was immunoSEQ multiplex PCR; TCRdb's version includes in-frame clones alone and lacks a portion of them. The sample contains around 260,000 clones, 86% of which appear only once. The source material was peripheral blood. The receptors shown here come from a woman under 40 with active or convalescent COVID-19.

This chain connects TRBV24-1 to TRBJ2-6; no clear D. Trimming removed 4 bases at V and 1 base at J, with 10 bases between. Germline assignment: CDR1 KGHDR and CDR2 SFDVKD. The length of the CDR3 is 16 residues. CDR3 protein: CATSESTPSGANVLTF. CDR3 DNA: TGTGCCACCAGTGAATCCACACCGTCTGGGGCCAACGTCCTGACTTTC.

J is TRBJ2-7 and V is TRBV27, with 12 bases lining up with TRBD2. Germline V CDR1 and CDR2: MNHEY, SMNVEV (reference sequence). V trimming: 6 bases; J trimming: 3 bases; junction bases outside the gene matches: 9. CDR3 length: 16 amino acids. CDR3 sequence reads: CASSRTLAGGLYEQYF. The CDR3 DNA reads as TGTGCCAGCAGCCGAACCCTAGCGGGGGGGCTCTACGAGCAGTACTTC.

In this sample, this clone turned up once. The chain uses TRBV18 and TRBJ1-2; 7 bases align to TRBD1. In germline, CDR1 is KGHSH, CDR2 LQKENI. This CDR3 has 12 amino acids. The V and J ends lost 6 bases and 7 bases, in that order; junction bases with no gene match: 5. The CDR3 nucleotides read TGTGCCAGCTCCGGGACAGTGTTTGGCTACACCTTC. As protein: CASSGTVFGYTF. Together with reference TRBV18 and TRBJ1-2, the CDR3 gives the full variable domain: NAGVMQNPRHLVRRRGQEARLRCSPMKGHSHVYWYRQLPEEGLKFMVYLQKENIIDESGMPKERFSAEFPKEGPSILRIQQVVRGDSAAYFCASSGTVFGYTFGSGTRLTVV.

For this clone: Within the sample, other DNA sequences also encode this same CDR3. The V gene is TRBV7-9, the J gene TRBJ2-3; 8 positions agree with TRBD2. CDR3 length equals 16 residues. CDR1 is SEHNR, CDR2 FQNEAQ, per germline (reference sequence). The V segment lost 1 base and the J segment 0 bases; nucleotides outside the gene matches: 3. CDR3 loop: CASSLGLAGSTDTQYF. CDR3 nucleotide sequence: TGTGCCAGCAGCTTAGGCCTAGCGGGTAGCACAGATACGCAGTATTTT.

The V call is TRBV19, the J call TRBJ1-5, with TRBD1 matching over 8 bases. This CDR3 spans 12 amino acids. Trimming cost V 3 bases and J 16 bases; bases outside gene matches: 8. The germline gives CDR1 LNHDA, CDR2 SQIVND (reference sequence). CDR3 residues: CASSIRQGPLHF. CDR3 nucleotides: TGTGCCAGTAGTATTCGACAGGGGCCTCTACATTTT.

This chain uses TRBV3-1 (or the pseudogene TRBV3-2) with TRBJ1-1; perhaps TRBD1 as D (5 bases). This CDR3 spans 14 amino acids. V lost 4 bases and J lost 1, with 10 bases in between. Per the germline V gene, CDR1 is LGHDT and CDR2 is YNNKEL (reference sequence). CDR3 sequence reads: CASSPRGQNTEAFF. The CDR3 nucleotides are TGTGCCAGCAGCCCCAGAGGACAGAACACTGAAGCTTTCTTT.

This clone was observed once. V and J are TRBV18 and TRBJ1-3; D uncertain. The CDR3 runs to 15 residues. V was shortened by 0 bases and J by 4 bases, with 10 bases between the two germline ends. CDR1 and CDR2 (germline): KGHSH, LQKENI. CDR3 amino acids: CASSPPSRRGNTIYF. CDR3 nucleotide sequence: TGTGCCAGCTCACCACCGTCCAGGCGCGGAAACACCATATATTTT.

This clone was found once. The chain employs TRBV6-1 and TRBJ1-3; TRBD1 aligns across 8 bases. The germline V gene encodes CDR1 MNHNS and CDR2 SASEGT. The CDR3 contains 15 residues. Losses at the gene ends were 2 bases for V and 4 bases for J; bases not matched to a gene: 4. CDR3 region: CASSEQRTGGNTIYF. CDR3 sequence (DNA): TGTGCCAGCAGTGAACAACGGACAGGGGGAAACACCATATATTTT.

The V gene is TRBV5-1, the J gene TRBJ1-2, with D possibly TRBD1 on 5 matching bases. Trimming took off 0 bases at V and 4 bases at J, with 13 bases between the two ends. CDR3 length equals 15 residues. CDR1 and CDR2 (germline): SGHRS, YFSETQ. The CDR3 here is CASSLADTPGYGYTF. The DNA for the CDR3 is TGCGCCAGCAGCTTGGCGGACACTCCTGGCTATGGCTACACCTTC.

The V gene is TRBV5-5, the J gene TRBJ1-1, with D possibly matching TRBD1 (5 bases). V was cut by 0 bases and J by 5 bases, with 14 bases left in between. The CDR3 consists of 15 residues. CDR1 is SGHKS, CDR2 YYEKEE, per germline (reference sequence). The CDR3 nucleotides are TGTGCCAGCAGCTTGGCCCGGGGGACGGTTACTGAAGCTTTCTTT. It yields the protein CASSLARGTVTEAFF.

This chain joins TRBV30 and TRBJ1-4; 9 bases match TRBD1. The CDR3 is made up of 13 amino acids. The germline gives CDR1 GTSNPN, CDR2 SVGIG (reference sequence). V lost 5 bases and J lost 8; bases outside the gene matches: 6. Written as DNA, the CDR3 is TGTGCCTGGGGGGACAGGGTGCGGGAAAAACTGTTTTTT. Its protein product is CAWGDRVREKLFF.

The rearrangement links TRBV5-1 to TRBJ2-7; D is possibly TRBD2 (5 bases). The CDR3 sequence is 13 residues long. Between the trimmed V and J ends, which lost 2 bases and 2 bases, there was a span of 8 bases. Per the germline V gene, CDR1 is SGHRS and CDR2 is YFSETQ. The CDR3 sequence: CASSFGVTYEQYF. The CDR3 nucleotides read TGCGCCAGCAGCTTCGGGGTTACCTACGAGCAGTACTTC.

The genes are TRBV20-1 and TRBJ1-1, with a weak D call TRBD1 (5 bases). Germline V gene lookup returns CDR1 DFQATT and CDR2 SNEGSKA (reference sequence). CDR3 length: 11 amino acids. Between the trimmed V and J ends, which lost 6 bases and 6 bases, there was a span of 11 bases. The DNA of the CDR3 is TGCAGTGCGCGGGGCTGGGCTGAAGCTTTCTTT. Its translation: CSARGWAEAFF.

This clone occurred once. CDR3 bases: TGTGCCACCAGTGTGGGGGGTAGCACAGATACGCAGTATTTT. It specifies CATSVGGSTDTQYF. The V gene is TRBV24-1, the J gene TRBJ2-3, with D possibly matching TRBD2 (6 bases). V shed 5 bases and J shed 0 bases, with 8 bases lying between them. Germline loops: CDR1 KGHDR, CDR2 SFDVKD. CDR3 length equals 14 residues.

This clone was found once. The chain carries TRBV10-3 and TRBJ1-5, with D possibly TRBD1 on 6 matching bases. The CDR3 loop spans 15 amino acids. V lost 3 bases, J lost 6 bases, and 15 bases lay in between. The germline V gene has CDR1 ENHRY and CDR2 SYGVKD. The CDR3 loop reads CAISDQQGEVQPQHF. The CDR3 DNA reads as TGTGCCATCAGTGATCAACAGGGAGAGGTTCAGCCCCAGCATTTT.